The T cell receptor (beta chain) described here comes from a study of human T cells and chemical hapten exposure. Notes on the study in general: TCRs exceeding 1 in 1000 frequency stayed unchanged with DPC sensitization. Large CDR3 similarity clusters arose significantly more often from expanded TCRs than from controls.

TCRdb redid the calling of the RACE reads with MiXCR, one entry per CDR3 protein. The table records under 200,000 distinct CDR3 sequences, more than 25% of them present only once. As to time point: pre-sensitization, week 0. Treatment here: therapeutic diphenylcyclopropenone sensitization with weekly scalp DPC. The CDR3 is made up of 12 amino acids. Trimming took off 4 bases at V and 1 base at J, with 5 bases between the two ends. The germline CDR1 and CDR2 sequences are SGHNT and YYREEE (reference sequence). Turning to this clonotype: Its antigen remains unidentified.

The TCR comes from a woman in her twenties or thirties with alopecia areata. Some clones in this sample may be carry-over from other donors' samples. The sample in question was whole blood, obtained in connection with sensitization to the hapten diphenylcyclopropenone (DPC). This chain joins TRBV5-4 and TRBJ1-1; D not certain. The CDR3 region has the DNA TGTGCCAGCAGCCGACGGAACACTGAAGCTTTCTTT. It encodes CASSRRNTEAFF. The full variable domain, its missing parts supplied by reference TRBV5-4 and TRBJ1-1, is ETGVTQSPTHLIKTRGQQVTLRCSSQSGHNTVSWYQQALGQGPQFIFQYYREEENGRGNFPPRFSGLQFPNYSSELNVNALELDDSALYLCASSRRNTEAFFGQGTRLTVV.